The entry below gives a single TCR beta chain sequence along with its context. The source of the sample is a study of blood T cell repertoires in COVID-19. Here immunoSEQ multiplex PCR was the method, and the copy in TCRdb shows in-frame clones only, minus some. The sample holds under 300,000 clones, approximately 91% seen once. This CDR3 spans 14 amino acids. V trimming: 5 bases; J trimming: 2 bases; junction bases outside the gene matches: 6. Germline V gene sequence: CDR1 SGHAT, CDR2 FQDESV (reference sequence). V usage is TRBV11-1 and J usage is TRBJ2-7, with 7 positions matching TRBD2. What was sequenced was PBMCs or T cells enriched from blood (not recorded which). This receptor was identified in a woman in her forties with acute COVID-19. The CDR3 DNA is TGTGCCAGCAGCCGACTAGCCGAAACCTACGAGCAGTACTTC. Its translation is CASSRLAETYEQYF. Looking up the rest from reference TRBV11-1 and TRBJ2-7 gives the full variable domain: EAEVAQSPRYKITEKSQAVAFWCDPISGHATLYWYRQILGQGPELLVQFQDESVVDDSQLPKDRFSAERLKGVDSTLKIQPAELGDSAMYLCASSRLAETYEQYFGPGTRLTVT.